At least ten counts were recorded for the clone carrying this T cell receptor beta chain. The antigen remains undetermined. V dropped 6 bases and J dropped 2; count of bases not matched to a gene: 5. Per germline, CDR1 SNHLY and CDR2 FYNNEI. The CDR3 consists of 15 residues. TCRdb processed the RT-PCR reads anew with MiXCR; each CDR3 protein has one entry. The sample contains about 650,000 distinct CDR3 sequences, 12% to 15% of which appear only once. The data stem from a study of response to subunit inactivated influenza vaccine. Overall study findings and caveats: Only a handful of new T cells, the authors suggested, are recruited with each seasonal influenza vaccination.

This material consisted of PBMCs from blood, taken around two weeks before vaccination. The chain employs TRBV2 and TRBJ2-1, with TRBD2 identical over 9 bases. The source is a man in his fifties or sixties who received an inactivated influenza vaccine. The CDR3 sequence: CASSRTSATYNEQFF. CDR3 DNA sequence: TGTGCCAGCAGCCGGACTAGCGCAACCTACAATGAGCAGTTCTTC.